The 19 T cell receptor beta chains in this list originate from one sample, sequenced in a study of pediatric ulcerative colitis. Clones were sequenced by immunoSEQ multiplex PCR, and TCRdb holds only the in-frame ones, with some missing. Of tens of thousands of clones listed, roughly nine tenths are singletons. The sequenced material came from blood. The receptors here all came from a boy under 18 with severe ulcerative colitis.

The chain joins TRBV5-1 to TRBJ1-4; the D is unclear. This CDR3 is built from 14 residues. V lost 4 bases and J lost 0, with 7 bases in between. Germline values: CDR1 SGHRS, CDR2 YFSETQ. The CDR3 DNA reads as TGCGCCAGCAGCGTGAGGTCAACTAATGAAAAACTGTTTTTT. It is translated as CASSVRSTNEKLFF.

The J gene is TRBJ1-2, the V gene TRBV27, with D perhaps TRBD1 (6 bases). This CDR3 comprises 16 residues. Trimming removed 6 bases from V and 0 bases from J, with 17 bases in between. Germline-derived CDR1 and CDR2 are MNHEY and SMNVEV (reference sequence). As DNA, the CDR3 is TGTGCCAGCAGGGGCAGGGGAAACGGGGCTAACTATGGCTACACCTTC. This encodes CASRGRGNGANYGYTF.

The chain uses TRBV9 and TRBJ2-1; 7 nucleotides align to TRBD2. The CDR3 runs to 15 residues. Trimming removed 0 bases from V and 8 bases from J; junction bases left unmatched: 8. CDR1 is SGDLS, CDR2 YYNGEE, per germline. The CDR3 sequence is CASSVEAGSDDEQFF. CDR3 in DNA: TGTGCCAGCAGCGTAGAAGCGGGAAGTGACGATGAGCAGTTCTTC.

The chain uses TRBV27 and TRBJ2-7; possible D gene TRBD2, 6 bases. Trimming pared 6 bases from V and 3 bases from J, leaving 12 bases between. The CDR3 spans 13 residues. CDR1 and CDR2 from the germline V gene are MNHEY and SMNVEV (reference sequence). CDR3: CASRSVEGYEQYF. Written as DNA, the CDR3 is TGTGCCAGCAGAAGCGTGGAGGGCTACGAGCAGTACTTC.

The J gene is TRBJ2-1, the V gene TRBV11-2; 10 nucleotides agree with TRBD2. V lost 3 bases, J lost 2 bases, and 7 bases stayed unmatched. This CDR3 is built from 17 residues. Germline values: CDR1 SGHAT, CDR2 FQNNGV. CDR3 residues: CASSLESGTSAYNEQFF. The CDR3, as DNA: TGTGCCAGCAGCTTGGAATCCGGGACTAGCGCCTACAATGAGCAGTTCTTC.

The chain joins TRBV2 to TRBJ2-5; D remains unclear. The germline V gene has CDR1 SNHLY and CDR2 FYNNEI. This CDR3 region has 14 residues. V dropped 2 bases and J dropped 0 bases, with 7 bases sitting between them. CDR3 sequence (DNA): TGTGCCAGCAGTGAAACATCCTACCAAGAGACCCAGTACTTC. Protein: CASSETSYQETQYF.

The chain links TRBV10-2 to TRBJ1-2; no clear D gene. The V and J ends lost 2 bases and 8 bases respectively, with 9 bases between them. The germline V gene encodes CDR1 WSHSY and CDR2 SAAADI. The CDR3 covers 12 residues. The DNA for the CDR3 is TGCGCCAGCAGTGAGGGAGGGAACGGCTACACCTTC. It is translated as CASSEGGNGYTF.

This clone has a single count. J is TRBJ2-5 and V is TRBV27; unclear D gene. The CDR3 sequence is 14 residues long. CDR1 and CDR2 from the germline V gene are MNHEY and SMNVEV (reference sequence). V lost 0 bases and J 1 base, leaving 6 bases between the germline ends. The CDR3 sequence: CASSLSNTQETQYF. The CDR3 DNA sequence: TGTGCCAGCAGTTTATCGAACACCCAAGAGACCCAGTACTTC.

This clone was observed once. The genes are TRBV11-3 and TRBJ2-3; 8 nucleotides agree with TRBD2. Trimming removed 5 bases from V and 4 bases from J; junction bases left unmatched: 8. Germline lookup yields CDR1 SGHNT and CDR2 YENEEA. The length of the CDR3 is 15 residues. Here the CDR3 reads CASSRGLDNPDTQYF. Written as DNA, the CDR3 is TGTGCCAGCAGCAGGGGACTAGACAACCCAGATACGCAGTATTTT. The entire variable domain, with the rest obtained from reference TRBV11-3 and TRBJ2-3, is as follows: EAGVVQSPRYKIIEKKQPVAFWCNPISGHNTLYWYLQNLGQGPELLIRYENEEAVDDSQLPKDRFSAERLKGVDSTLKIQPAELGDSAVYLCASSRGLDNPDTQYFGPGTRLTVL.

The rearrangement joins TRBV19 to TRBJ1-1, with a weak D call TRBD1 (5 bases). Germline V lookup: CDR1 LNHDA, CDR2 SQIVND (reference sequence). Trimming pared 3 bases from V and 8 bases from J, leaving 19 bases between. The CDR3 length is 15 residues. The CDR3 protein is CASSIGTGTGDEAFF. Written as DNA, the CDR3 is TGTGCCAGTAGTATTGGGACCGGGACGGGGGACGAAGCTTTCTTT.

Here the CDR3 reads CASGLVPRDPSNYGYTF. CDR3 DNA: TGTGCTAGTGGTTTGGTACCCAGGGATCCTTCTAACTATGGCTACACCTTC. The rearrangement joins TRBV12-5 to TRBJ1-2; maybe TRBD1 (5 bases). The germline gives CDR1 LGHNT, CDR2 FRNRAP. Trimming removed 0 bases from V and 0 bases from J, with 14 bases in between. This CDR3 comprises 17 residues. Using reference TRBV12-5 and TRBJ1-2 for the parts outside the CDR3, the full variable domain is DARVTQTPRHKVTEMGQEVTMRCQPILGHNTVFWYRQTMMQGLELLAYFRNRAPLDDSGMPKDRFSAEMPDATLATLKIQPSEPRDSAVYFCASGLVPRDPSNYGYTFGSGTRLTVV.

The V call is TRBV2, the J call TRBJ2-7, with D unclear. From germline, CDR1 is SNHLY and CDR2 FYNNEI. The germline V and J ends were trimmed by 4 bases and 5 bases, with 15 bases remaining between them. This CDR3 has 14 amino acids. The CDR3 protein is CASSVSVPPHEQYF. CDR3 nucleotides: TGTGCCAGCAGTGTTTCCGTGCCTCCACACGAGCAGTACTTC.

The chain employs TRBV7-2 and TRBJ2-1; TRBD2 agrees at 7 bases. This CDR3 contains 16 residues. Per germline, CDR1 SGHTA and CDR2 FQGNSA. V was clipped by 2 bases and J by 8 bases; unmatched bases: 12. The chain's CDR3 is CASSLYGAAAGDEQFF. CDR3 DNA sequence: TGTGCCAGCAGCTTATACGGGGCAGCCGCGGGGGATGAGCAGTTCTTC.

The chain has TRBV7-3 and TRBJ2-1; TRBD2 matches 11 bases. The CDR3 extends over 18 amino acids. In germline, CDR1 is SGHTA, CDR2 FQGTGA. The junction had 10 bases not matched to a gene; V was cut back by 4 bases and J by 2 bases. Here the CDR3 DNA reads TGTGCCAGCAGCTCCATAGCGGGAGGGGCTTCCACCTACAATGAGCAGTTCTTC. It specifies CASSSIAGGASTYNEQFF.

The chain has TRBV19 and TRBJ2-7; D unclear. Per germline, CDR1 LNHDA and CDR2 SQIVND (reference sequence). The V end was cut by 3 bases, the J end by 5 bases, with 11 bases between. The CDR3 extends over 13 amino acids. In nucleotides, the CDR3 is TGTGCCAGTAGTATTTCTGGGGTCGACGAGCAGTACTTC. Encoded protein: CASSISGVDEQYF.

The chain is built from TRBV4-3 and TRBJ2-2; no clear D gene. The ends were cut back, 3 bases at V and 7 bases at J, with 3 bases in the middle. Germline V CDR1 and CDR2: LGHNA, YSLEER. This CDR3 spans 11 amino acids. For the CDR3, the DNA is TGCGCCAGCAGCCAGTACGGGGAGCTGTTTTTT. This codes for CASSQYGELFF.

CDR3: CASEIPSSYEQYF. The DNA of the CDR3 is TGCGCCAGCGAGATTCCGAGCTCCTACGAGCAGTACTTC. The chain is built from TRBV10-2 and TRBJ2-7; D remains unclear. Trimming removed 8 bases at V and 0 bases at J, with 11 bases between. Germline loops: CDR1 WSHSY, CDR2 SAAADI. The CDR3 is made up of 13 amino acids.

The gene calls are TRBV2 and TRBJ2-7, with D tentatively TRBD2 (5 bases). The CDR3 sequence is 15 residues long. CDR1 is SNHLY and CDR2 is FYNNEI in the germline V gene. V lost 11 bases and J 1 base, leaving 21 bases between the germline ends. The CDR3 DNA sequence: TGTGCCCTACTTTTCCCCGATACGGGATCCTACGAGCAGTACTTC. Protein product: CALLFPDTGSYEQYF.

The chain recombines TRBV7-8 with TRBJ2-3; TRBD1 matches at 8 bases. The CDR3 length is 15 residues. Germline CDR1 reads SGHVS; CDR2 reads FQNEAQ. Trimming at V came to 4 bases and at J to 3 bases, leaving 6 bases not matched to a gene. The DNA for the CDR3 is TGTGCCAGCAGCTCGACAGGGGTGGTTACAGATACGCAGTATTTT. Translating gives CASSSTGVVTDTQYF.